Presented here are 18 T cell receptor beta chains from one specimen sequenced in a study of T-cell reconstitution after alpha-beta-depleted transplantation in children. It was with unique molecular identifiers that the TCRbeta library was prepared. TCRdb processed the PCR reads anew with MiXCR; each CDR3 protein has one entry. This repertoire shows 110,000 or so distinct CDR3 sequences, around 6.4% found once; its top ten account for roughly 23%. The sequences come from PBMCs, mostly from graft donor cells, collected 360 days after TCRalphabeta/CD19-depleted stem cell transplant. The receptor set was obtained from a male patient aged 2-15 years who had a stem cell transplant for acute lymphoblastic leukemia, so the T cells may come from the graft donor.

The rearrangement uses TRBV7-9 and TRBJ1-2; 7 bases are a match to TRBD1. This CDR3 has 17 residues. J lost 4 bases, V lost 4 bases, and 15 bases had no gene match. Germline-derived CDR1 and CDR2 are SEHNR and FQNEAQ (reference sequence). CDR3 in amino acids: CASSSTTSGQRTYGYTF. The CDR3 region has the DNA TGTGCCAGCAGCTCCACAACCTCGGGACAGAGGACCTATGGCTACACCTTC. The full variable domain, with the rest looked up from reference TRBV7-9 and TRBJ1-2, is DTGVSQNPRHKITKRGQNVTFRCDPISEHNRLYWYRQTLGQGPEFLTYFQNEAQLEKSRLLSDRFSAERPKGSFSTLEIQRTEQGDSAMYLCASSSTTSGQRTYGYTFGSGTRLTVV.

This clonotype was observed at least ten times. The rearrangement uses TRBV25-1 and TRBJ2-1; 9 bases agree with TRBD2. This CDR3 region has 19 residues. J gave up 0 bases and V 6 bases, and 15 bases lay outside the gene matches. Per the germline V gene, CDR1 is MGHDK and CDR2 is SYGVNS. CDR3 loop: CASRPSGANFISSYNEQFF. The CDR3 DNA follows: TGTGCCAGCAGGCCTAGCGGGGCAAACTTTATTAGCTCCTACAATGAGCAGTTCTTC.

This clonotype was observed many times. This sequence joins TRBV30 and TRBJ1-1, with D hard to call. The CDR3 loop spans 11 amino acids. Germline V lookup: CDR1 GTSNPN, CDR2 SVGIG (reference sequence). The V gene lost 2 bases and the J gene lost 11 bases, with 12 bases spanning the gap. This CDR3 reads CAWSRGLGAFF. The CDR3 DNA reads TGTGCCTGGAGTAGAGGCCTTGGGGCTTTCTTT.

This clonotype showed up many times. The chain couples TRBV7-9 to TRBJ1-2, with D hard to call. CDR3 length: 15 amino acids. Germline V lookup: CDR1 SEHNR, CDR2 FQNEAQ (reference sequence). Trimming removed 5 bases at V and 0 bases at J, with 13 bases between. Here the CDR3 reads CASSNLGGANYGYTF. For the CDR3, the DNA is TGTGCCAGCAGCAACCTCGGAGGTGCTAACTATGGCTACACCTTC.

This clonotype was counted ten times or more. V and J are TRBV7-6 and TRBJ2-4; D unclear. The CDR3 is 15 amino acids. Germline CDR1 and CDR2: SGHVS and FNYEAQ. Trimming removed 5 bases at V and 1 base at J, with 12 bases between. The CDR3 DNA follows: TGTGCCAGCAGCCTGGACCCCTCCGCCAAAAACATTCAGTACTTC. This codes for CASSLDPSAKNIQYF.

The table lists this clonotype with a few counts. V gene TRBV27 combines with J gene TRBJ2-1, with D unclear. The V and J ends lost 3 bases and 6 bases respectively, with 9 bases between them. This CDR3 is 13 amino acids long. Germline V gene data show CDR1 as MNHEY and CDR2 as SMNVEV (reference sequence). The CDR3 protein is CASSFLDLNEQFF. CDR3 DNA: TGTGCCAGCAGTTTTCTAGATCTCAATGAGCAGTTCTTC.

This clonotype was detected only a few times. The J gene is TRBJ2-2, the V gene TRBV2, with a possible D match to TRBD2 (7 bases). CDR3 size: 16 residues. V was shortened by 7 bases and J by 5 bases, with 20 bases between the two germline ends. Per the germline V gene, CDR1 is SNHLY and CDR2 is FYNNEI. The CDR3 DNA reads as TGTGCCAGCACCCTTAGGGGGGGCCGGGGGACCGGGGAGCTGTTTTTT. The encoded protein is CASTLRGGRGTGELFF.

In its sample, this clonotype was seen many times. V is TRBV6-1 and J is TRBJ2-1, with 8 bases matching TRBD2. The CDR3 spans 16 residues. The trim removed 6 bases at V and 0 bases at J, leaving 7 bases unmatched. Germline V gene data show CDR1 as MNHNS and CDR2 as SASEGT. CDR3 loop: CASSASGFSSYNEQFF. The CDR3 DNA reads TGTGCCAGCAGCGCTAGCGGGTTTAGCTCCTACAATGAGCAGTTCTTC.

Ten or more counts support this clonotype. J is TRBJ2-7 and V is TRBV9, with D uncertain. Germline CDR1 is SGDLS and CDR2 is YYNGEE. The CDR3 contains 14 residues. V was cut by 3 bases and J by 5 bases, with 15 bases left in between. The CDR3 here is CASSASPNFDEQYF. CDR3 DNA: TGTGCCAGCAGCGCAAGCCCAAACTTCGACGAGCAGTACTTC. The variable domain in full, with the rest retrieved from reference TRBV9 and TRBJ2-7, is DSGVTQTPKHLITATGQRVTLRCSPRSGDLSVYWYQQSLDQGLQFLIQYYNGEERAKGNILERFSAQQFPDLHSELNLSSLELGDSALYFCASSASPNFDEQYFGPGTRLTVT.

Ten or more counts support this clonotype. The chain joins TRBV5-1 to TRBJ2-1; D not resolved. CDR1 and CDR2 (germline): SGHRS, YFSETQ. The CDR3 is 13 amino acids. Trimming shortened V by 4 bases and J by 2 bases, and 7 bases separated the two germline ends. CDR3 nucleotide sequence: TGCGCCAGCAGCAAGCCGACCTACAATGAGCAGTTCTTC. It specifies CASSKPTYNEQFF.

In this sample, this clonotype turned up many times. CDR3 in amino acids: CASNPVGGRSGELFF. CDR3 in DNA: TGTGCCAGCAATCCCGTAGGGGGCCGGAGCGGGGAGCTGTTTTTT. The V call is TRBV12-3 or TRBV12-4, the J call TRBJ2-2, with 7 bases matching TRBD1. This CDR3 region has 15 residues. With V trimmed by 7 bases and J by 7 bases, 12 bases remained unmatched.

This clonotype was recorded at least ten times. This chain links TRBV5-1 with TRBJ1-3, with a possible D match to TRBD1 (6 bases). V lost 1 base and J lost 4, with 12 bases in between. Germline V gene sequence: CDR1 SGHRS, CDR2 YFSETQ. CDR3 length: 15 amino acids. The CDR3 loop reads CASSLLGAEGNTIYF. The CDR3 coding sequence is TGCGCCAGCAGCTTGTTGGGGGCTGAAGGAAACACCATATATTTT.

This clonotype appeared many times. The V gene is TRBV12-3 or TRBV12-4, the J gene TRBJ2-1, with TRBD2 identical over 7 bases. The CDR3 is 11 amino acids. Losses at the gene ends were 5 bases for V and 9 bases for J; bases not matched to a gene: 1. CDR3 nucleotide sequence: TGTGCCAGCAGTCGCGGGGGTGAGCAGTTCTTC. Translating gives CASSRGGEQFF.

This clonotype was detected ten times or more. The chain joins TRBV7-9 to TRBJ1-1; D may be TRBD1 (6 bases). V was trimmed by 1 base and J by 0 bases, leaving 15 bases between them. CDR3 length equals 17 residues. Germline CDR1 is SEHNR and CDR2 is FQNEAQ (reference sequence). Here the CDR3 DNA reads TGTGCCAGCAGCTTAGTTGCGGGACATAACATGAACACTGAAGCTTTCTTT. Encoded protein: CASSLVAGHNMNTEAFF.

This clonotype was seen at least ten times. The rearrangement uses TRBV28 and TRBJ2-1; 7 nucleotides agree with TRBD2. The J segment lost 5 bases and the V segment lost 5 bases, leaving 15 bases of the junction unmatched. This CDR3 is 17 amino acids long. Germline V gives CDR1 MDHEN, CDR2 SYDVKM. This CDR3 is CASSLTWGRALNNEQFF. CDR3 bases: TGTGCCAGCAGTCTTACTTGGGGGAGGGCCCTGAACAATGAGCAGTTCTTC.

This clonotype was seen at least ten times. This chain connects TRBV7-2 to TRBJ2-2; no reliable D call. Germline V gene sequence: CDR1 SGHTA, CDR2 FQGNSA. CDR3 length: 14 amino acids. The V end was cut by 5 bases, the J end by 3 bases, with 10 bases between. The chain's CDR3 is CASSPRLHTGELFF. The CDR3 DNA reads TGTGCCAGCAGCCCAAGACTTCACACCGGGGAGCTGTTTTTT.

This clonotype was observed at least ten times. J is TRBJ1-6 and V is TRBV6-5; unclear D gene. Per germline, CDR1 MNHEY and CDR2 SVGAGI. The CDR3 consists of 13 residues. Between the trimmed V and J ends, which lost 6 bases and 9 bases, there was a span of 12 bases. The CDR3 DNA reads as TGTGCCAGCAGGATGGAGTGGGGTTCACCCCTCCACTTT. Protein sequence: CASRMEWGSPLHF.

V gene TRBV6-1 combines with J gene TRBJ1-2; D might be TRBD1 (6 bases). This CDR3 is 15 amino acids long. Germline values: CDR1 MNHNS, CDR2 SASEGT. The V end lost 2 bases, the J end lost 0 bases, and 10 bases lay between the germline ends. This chain's CDR3 is CASSEWGAANYGYTF. The CDR3 DNA is TGTGCCAGCAGTGAATGGGGGGCCGCTAACTATGGCTACACCTTC.